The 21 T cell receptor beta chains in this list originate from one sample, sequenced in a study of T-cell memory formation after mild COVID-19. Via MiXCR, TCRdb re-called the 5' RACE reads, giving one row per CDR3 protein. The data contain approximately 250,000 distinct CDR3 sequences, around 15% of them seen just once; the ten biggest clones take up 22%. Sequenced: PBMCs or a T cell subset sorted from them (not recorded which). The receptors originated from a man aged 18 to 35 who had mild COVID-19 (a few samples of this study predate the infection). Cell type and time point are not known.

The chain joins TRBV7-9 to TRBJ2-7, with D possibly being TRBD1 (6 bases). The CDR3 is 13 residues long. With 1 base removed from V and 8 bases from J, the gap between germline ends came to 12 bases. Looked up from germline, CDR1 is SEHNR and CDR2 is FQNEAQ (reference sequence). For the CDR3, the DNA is TGTGCCAGCAGCTTAGATGGGGGCGTGAAGCAGTACGTC. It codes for CASSLDGGVKQYV.

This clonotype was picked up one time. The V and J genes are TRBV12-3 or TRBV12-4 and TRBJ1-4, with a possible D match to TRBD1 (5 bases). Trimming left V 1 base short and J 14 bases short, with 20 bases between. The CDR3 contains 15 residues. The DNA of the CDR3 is TGTGCCAGCAGTTTAGATGCGGGGGGAAAGTTAAGGCTGTTTTTT. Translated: CASSLDAGGKLRLFF.

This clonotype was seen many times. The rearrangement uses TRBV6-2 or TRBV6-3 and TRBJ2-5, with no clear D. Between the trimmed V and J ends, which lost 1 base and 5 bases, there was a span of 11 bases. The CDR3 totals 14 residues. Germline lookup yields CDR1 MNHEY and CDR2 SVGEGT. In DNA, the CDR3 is TGTGCCAGCAGTTACTGGACCGCCTCTGAGACCCAGTACTTC. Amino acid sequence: CASSYWTASETQYF.

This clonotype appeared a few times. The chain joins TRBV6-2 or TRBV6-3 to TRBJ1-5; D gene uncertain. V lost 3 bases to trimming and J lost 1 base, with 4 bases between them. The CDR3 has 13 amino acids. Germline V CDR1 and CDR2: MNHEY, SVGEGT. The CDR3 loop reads CASSYGSNQPQHF. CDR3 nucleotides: TGTGCCAGCAGTTATGGGAGCAATCAGCCCCAGCATTTT.

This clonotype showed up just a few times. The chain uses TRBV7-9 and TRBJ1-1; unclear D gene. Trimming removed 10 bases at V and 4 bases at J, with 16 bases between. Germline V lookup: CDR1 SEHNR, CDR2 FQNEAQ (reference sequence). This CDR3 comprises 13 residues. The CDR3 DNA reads TGTGCCAATACGAGGCCGTCGAGCACTGAAGCTTTCTTT. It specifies CANTRPSSTEAFF.

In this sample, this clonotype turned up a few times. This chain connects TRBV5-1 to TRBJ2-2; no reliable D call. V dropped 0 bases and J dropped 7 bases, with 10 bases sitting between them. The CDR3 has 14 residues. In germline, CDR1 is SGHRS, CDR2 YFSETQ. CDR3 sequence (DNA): TGCGCCAGCAGCTTGGTATGGGCTGGCGGGGAGCTGTTTTTT. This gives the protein CASSLVWAGGELFF.

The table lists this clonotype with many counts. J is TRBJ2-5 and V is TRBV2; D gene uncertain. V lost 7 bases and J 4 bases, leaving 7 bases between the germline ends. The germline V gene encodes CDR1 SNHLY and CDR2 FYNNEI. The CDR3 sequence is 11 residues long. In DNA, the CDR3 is TGTGCCAGCAAAGTCGGAGAGACCCAGTACTTC. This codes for CASKVGETQYF.

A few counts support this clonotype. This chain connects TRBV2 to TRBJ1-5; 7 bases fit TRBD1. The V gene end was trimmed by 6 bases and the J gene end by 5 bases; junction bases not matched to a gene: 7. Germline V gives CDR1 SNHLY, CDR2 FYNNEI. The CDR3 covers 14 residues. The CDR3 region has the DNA TGTGCCAGCAGGCGAGACAGGGATGATCAGCCCCAGCATTTT. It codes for CASRRDRDDQPQHF.

CDR3 DNA sequence: TGCGCCAGCAGCCAAGATGGGGGTTCGGCCGGGGAGCTGTTTTTT. Its translation: CASSQDGGSAGELFF. J is TRBJ2-2 and V is TRBV4-3, with D tentatively TRBD1 or TRBD2 (5 bases each). The V gene's germline CDR1 is LGHNA and CDR2 YSLEER. The CDR3 is made up of 15 amino acids. V was cut by 0 bases and J by 6 bases, with 11 bases left in between.

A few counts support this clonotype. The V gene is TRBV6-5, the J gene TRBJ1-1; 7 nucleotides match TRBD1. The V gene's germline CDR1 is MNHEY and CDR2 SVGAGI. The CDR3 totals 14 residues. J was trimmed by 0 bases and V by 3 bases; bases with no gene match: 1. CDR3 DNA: TGTGCCAGCAGTTATGGACAGGTGAACACTGAAGCTTTCTTT. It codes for CASSYGQVNTEAFF.

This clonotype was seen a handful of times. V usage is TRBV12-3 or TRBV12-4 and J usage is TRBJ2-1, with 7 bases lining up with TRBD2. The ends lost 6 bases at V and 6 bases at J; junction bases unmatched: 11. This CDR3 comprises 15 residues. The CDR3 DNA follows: TGTGCCAGCAGCCAGTTTAGCGGGTCCACCAATGAGCAGTTCTTC. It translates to CASSQFSGSTNEQFF.

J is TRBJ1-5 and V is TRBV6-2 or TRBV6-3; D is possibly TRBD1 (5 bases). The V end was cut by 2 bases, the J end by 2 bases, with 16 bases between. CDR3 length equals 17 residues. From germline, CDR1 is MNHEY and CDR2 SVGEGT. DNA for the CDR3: TGTGCCAGCAGTTACGGCCTCATGGGGGTGCGCAATCAGCCCCAGCATTTT. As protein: CASSYGLMGVRNQPQHF.

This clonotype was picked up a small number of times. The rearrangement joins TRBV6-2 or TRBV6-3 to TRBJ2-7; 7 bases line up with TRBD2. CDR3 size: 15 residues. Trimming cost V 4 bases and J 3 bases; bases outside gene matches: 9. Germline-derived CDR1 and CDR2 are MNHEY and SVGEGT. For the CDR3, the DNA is TGTGCCAGCAGTTGGGAGCGGGGAGACCTCTACGAGCAGTACGTC. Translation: CASSWERGDLYEQYV.

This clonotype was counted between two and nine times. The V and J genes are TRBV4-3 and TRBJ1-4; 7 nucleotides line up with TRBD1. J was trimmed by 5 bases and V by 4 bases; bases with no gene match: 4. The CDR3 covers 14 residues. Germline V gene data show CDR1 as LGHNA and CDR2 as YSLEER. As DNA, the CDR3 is TGCGCCAGCAGCCCGGGACAGCACAATGAAAAACTGTTTTTT. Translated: CASSPGQHNEKLFF.

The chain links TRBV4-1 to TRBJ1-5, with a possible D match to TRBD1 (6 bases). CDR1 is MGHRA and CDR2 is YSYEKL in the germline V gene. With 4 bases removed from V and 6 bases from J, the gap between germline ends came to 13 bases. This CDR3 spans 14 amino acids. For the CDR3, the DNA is TGCGCCAGCAGCCCCATGGGGGGCCCTCAGCCCCAGCATTTT. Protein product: CASSPMGGPQPQHF.

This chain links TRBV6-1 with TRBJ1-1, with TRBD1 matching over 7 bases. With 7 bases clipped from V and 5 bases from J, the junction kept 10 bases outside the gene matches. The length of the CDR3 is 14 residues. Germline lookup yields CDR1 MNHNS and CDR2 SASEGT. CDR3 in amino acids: CASTTQGWDTEAFF. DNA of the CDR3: TGTGCCAGCACCACACAGGGGTGGGATACTGAAGCTTTCTTT.

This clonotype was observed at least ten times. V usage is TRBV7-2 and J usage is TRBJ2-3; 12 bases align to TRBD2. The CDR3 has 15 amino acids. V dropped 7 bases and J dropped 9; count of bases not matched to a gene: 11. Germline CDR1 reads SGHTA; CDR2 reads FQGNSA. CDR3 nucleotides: TGTGCCAGCACCACTTACCTAGCGGGGGGGTTAACGCAGTATTTT. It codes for CASTTYLAGGLTQYF.

The CDR3 loop reads CASSQDLARAQYF. The CDR3 nucleotides are TGTGCCAGCAGCCAAGACCTGGCCAGGGCGCAGTATTTT. V and J are TRBV14 and TRBJ2-3; TRBD1 is a possible D gene (5 bases). The CDR3 spans 13 residues. Germline loops: CDR1 SGHDN, CDR2 FVKESK. Trimming took off 0 bases at V and 10 bases at J, with 11 bases between the two ends.

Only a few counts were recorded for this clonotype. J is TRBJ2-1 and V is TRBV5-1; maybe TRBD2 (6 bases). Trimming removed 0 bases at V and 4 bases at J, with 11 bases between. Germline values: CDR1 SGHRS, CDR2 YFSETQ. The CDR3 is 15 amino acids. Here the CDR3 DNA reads TGCGCCAGCAGCTTGGCCGGGACTCCATACAATGAGCAGTTCTTC. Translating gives CASSLAGTPYNEQFF.

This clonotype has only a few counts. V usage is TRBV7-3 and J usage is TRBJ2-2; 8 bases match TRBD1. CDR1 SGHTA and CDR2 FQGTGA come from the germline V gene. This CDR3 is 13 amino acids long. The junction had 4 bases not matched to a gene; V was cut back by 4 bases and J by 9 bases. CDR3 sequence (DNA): TGTGCCAGCAGCTCAGGGGGCTCCCGGGAGCTGTTTTTT. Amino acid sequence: CASSSGGSRELFF.

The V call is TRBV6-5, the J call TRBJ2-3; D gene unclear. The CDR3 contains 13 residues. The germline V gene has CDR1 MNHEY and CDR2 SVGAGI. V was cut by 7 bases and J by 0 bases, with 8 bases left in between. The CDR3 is CASTPGSTDTQYF. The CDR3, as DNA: TGTGCCAGCACCCCTGGGAGCACAGATACGCAGTATTTT.